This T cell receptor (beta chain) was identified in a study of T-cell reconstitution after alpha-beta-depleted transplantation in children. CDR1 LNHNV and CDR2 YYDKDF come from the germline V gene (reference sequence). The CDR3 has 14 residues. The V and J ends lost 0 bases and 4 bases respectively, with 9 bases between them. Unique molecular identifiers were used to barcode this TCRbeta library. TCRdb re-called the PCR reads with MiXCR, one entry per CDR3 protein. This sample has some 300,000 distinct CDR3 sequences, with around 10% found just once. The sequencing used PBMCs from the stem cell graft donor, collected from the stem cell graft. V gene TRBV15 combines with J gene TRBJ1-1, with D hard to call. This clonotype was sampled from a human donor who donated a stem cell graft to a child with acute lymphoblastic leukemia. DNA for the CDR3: TGTGCCACCAGCAGAGATTCGGGCGGCACTGAAGCTTTCTTT. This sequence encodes CATSRDSGGTEAFF.